The 5 T cell receptor beta chains listed next were all sequenced from one sample in a study of blood T cell repertoires in COVID-19. Sequenced by immunoSEQ multiplex PCR; TCRdb stores in-frame clones only, minus some. The profile shows about 150,000 clones, roughly 88% of them singletons. The sequencing sample was made of PBMCs or T cells enriched from blood (not recorded which). The receptor set was obtained from a man between 65 and 85 years old who had been exposed to COVID-19.

The chain uses TRBV2 and TRBJ1-2; 9 nucleotides match TRBD1. With 6 bases clipped from V and 2 bases from J, the junction kept 4 bases outside the gene matches. CDR3 length: 14 amino acids. Germline V gene lookup returns CDR1 SNHLY and CDR2 FYNNEI. The CDR3 nucleotides are TGTGCCAGCAGGGGGACAGGGCCAAACTATGGCTACACCTTC. Its protein product is CASRGTGPNYGYTF.

The chain couples TRBV19 to TRBJ2-2; D not resolved. This CDR3 is 14 amino acids long. The V and J ends lost 8 bases and 4 bases respectively, with 14 bases between them. Germline V gene sequence: CDR1 LNHDA, CDR2 SQIVND (reference sequence). CDR3 DNA: TGTGCCAGTCAAGAGGTTCCCAGCACCGGGGAGCTGTTTTTT. This encodes CASQEVPSTGELFF.

This clone has a single count. The V and J genes are TRBV6-5 and TRBJ2-2; 9 bases line up with TRBD1. Germline CDR1 MNHEY, CDR2 SVGAGI. There are 16 residues in the CDR3. Unmatched junction bases numbered 10, after V lost 4 bases and J lost 7 bases. The CDR3 region has the DNA TGTGCCAGCAGTTCACCCGGGACAGGGAGCGGCGGGGAGCTGTTTTTT. Amino acids: CASSSPGTGSGGELFF.

V and J are TRBV5-1 and TRBJ2-5; D might be TRBD1 (6 bases). Germline V gene sequence: CDR1 SGHRS, CDR2 YFSETQ. V was clipped by 0 bases and J by 5 bases, with 11 bases between them. CDR3 length equals 14 residues. This CDR3 reads CASSLGQGSETQYF. The CDR3 DNA reads as TGCGCCAGCAGCTTGGGCCAGGGGTCGGAGACCCAGTACTTC.

The rearrangement links TRBV6-1 to TRBJ1-5, with D tentatively TRBD1 (5 bases). The CDR3 totals 15 residues. Trimming left V 2 bases short and J 6 bases short, with 14 bases between. The germline gives CDR1 MNHNS, CDR2 SASEGT. The CDR3 sequence: CASSEREIGGQPQHF. In DNA, the CDR3 is TGTGCCAGCAGTGAAAGGGAGATCGGGGGTCAGCCCCAGCATTTT.